This T cell receptor beta chain was sequenced during a study of blood T cell repertoires in COVID-19. The trim removed 6 bases at V and 4 bases at J, leaving 2 bases unmatched. The CDR3 length is 13 residues. The study assigned cohorts using participant-reported clinical history. TCRdb keeps only in-frame clones here, not all; method: immunoSEQ multiplex PCR. Here the sample spans hundreds of thousands of clones, approximately 90% being singletons. The source is a man aged 25 to 40 who had recovered from COVID-19. The specimen sequenced was PBMCs or T cells enriched from blood (not recorded which). The chain links TRBV12-3 or TRBV12-4 to TRBJ2-1; 8 bases are a match to TRBD2. The CDR3 here is CASRRGVYNEQFF. The CDR3 nucleotides are TGTGCCAGCAGGCGGGGGGTGTACAATGAGCAGTTCTTC.